The 25 T cell receptor beta chains below were found in one sample sequenced in a study of technical replicates of blood from a handful of donors. Some clones are missing from TCRdb's copy, which holds only in-frame ones; the method was immunoSEQ multiplex PCR. The sample contains 55,000 to 75,000 clones, around 93% of which appear only once. What was sequenced was T cells isolated from PBMCs. Receptors originate from a human donor in good health.

This clone was counted a single time. This sequence joins TRBV6-1 and TRBJ1-3, with no clear D. The CDR3 is 15 residues long. With 2 bases removed from V and 0 bases from J, the gap between germline ends came to 8 bases. The V gene's germline CDR1 is MNHNS and CDR2 SASEGT. As DNA, the CDR3 is TGTGCCAGCAGTGAACAGTTCTTCTCTGGAAACACCATATATTTT. Its translation is CASSEQFFSGNTIYF.

The chain is built from TRBV6-1 and TRBJ1-2; D is unresolved. The CDR3 consists of 15 residues. CDR1 and CDR2 (germline): MNHNS, SASEGT. Trimming removed 2 bases at V and 4 bases at J, with 14 bases between. This CDR3 is CASSESLTEIYGYTF. The CDR3 DNA is TGTGCCAGCAGTGAATCCCTTACAGAGATCTATGGCTACACCTTC.

This clone was detected only once. The V and J genes are TRBV27 and TRBJ1-5; D may be TRBD1 (5 bases). Trimming left V 4 bases short and J 7 bases short, with 11 bases between. The CDR3 loop spans 13 amino acids. CDR1 is MNHEY, CDR2 SMNVEV, per germline (reference sequence). As DNA, the CDR3 is TGTGCCAGCAGTTCAGGGTTCACCCAGCCCCAGCATTTT. It is translated as CASSSGFTQPQHF.

J is TRBJ2-7 and V is TRBV19; perhaps TRBD2 as D (5 bases). Germline V gene sequence: CDR1 LNHDA, CDR2 SQIVND (reference sequence). The CDR3 runs to 16 residues. V lost 4 bases and J 0 bases, leaving 16 bases between the germline ends. CDR3 in amino acids: CASSTPLAGLSYEQYF. CDR3 nucleotide sequence: TGTGCCAGTAGTACCCCCTTGGCGGGCCTCTCCTACGAGCAGTACTTC.

The V call is TRBV7-6, the J call TRBJ2-1; maybe TRBD2 (5 bases). V shed 2 bases and J shed 10 bases, with 12 bases lying between them. Germline values: CDR1 SGHVS, CDR2 FNYEAQ. CDR3 length: 13 residues. The CDR3 is CASSLFLGSEQFF. The CDR3 nucleotides read TGTGCCAGCAGCTTATTCTTAGGGAGCGAGCAGTTCTTC.

This clone was picked up one time. The J gene is TRBJ2-7, the V gene TRBV10-3; D perhaps matches TRBD1 (6 bases). The V gene's germline CDR1 is ENHRY and CDR2 SYGVKD. The CDR3 totals 13 residues. V lost 4 bases and J 0 bases, leaving 7 bases between the germline ends. The CDR3 DNA follows: TGTGCCATCAGTGGGGACAACTCCTACGAGCAGTACTTC. This gives the protein CAISGDNSYEQYF.

This chain links TRBV27 with TRBJ2-7; the match to TRBD2 covers 10 bases. Germline CDR1 is MNHEY and CDR2 is SMNVEV (reference sequence). CDR3 length: 14 amino acids. With V trimmed by 8 bases and J by 0 bases, 4 bases remained unmatched. The CDR3 DNA is TGTGCCAGCCGACTAGCGGGCGACTCCTACGAGCAGTACTTC. Translated, it gives CASRLAGDSYEQYF.

The rearrangement links TRBV28 to TRBJ2-7; 8 bases map to TRBD2. The V segment lost 6 bases and the J segment 2 bases; nucleotides outside the gene matches: 6. Germline V gene lookup returns CDR1 MDHEN and CDR2 SYDVKM. The CDR3 has 14 residues. As DNA, the CDR3 is TGTGCCAGCAGCCGCGGGAGGCGCCCCTACGAGCAGTACTTC. Its protein is CASSRGRRPYEQYF.

This chain joins TRBV6-1 and TRBJ2-7; no clear D gene. With 2 bases removed from V and 3 bases from J, the gap between germline ends came to 8 bases. The CDR3 sequence is 13 residues long. The germline V gene encodes CDR1 MNHNS and CDR2 SASEGT. This CDR3 reads CASSESEYYEQYF. CDR3 nucleotides: TGTGCCAGCAGTGAATCCGAGTACTACGAGCAGTACTTC.

The V call is TRBV10-3, the J call TRBJ1-4, with 8 bases fitting TRBD1. CDR1 and CDR2 (germline): ENHRY, SYGVKD. Trimming cost V 6 bases and J 8 bases; bases outside gene matches: 5. The CDR3 has 13 amino acids. CDR3 region: CAIRARDREKLFF. Here the CDR3 DNA reads TGTGCCATCAGGGCTAGGGACAGGGAAAAACTGTTTTTT.

The rearrangement uses TRBV27 and TRBJ1-2; no firm D call. The CDR3 contains 14 residues. The V gene lost 3 bases and the J gene lost 3 bases, with 11 bases spanning the gap. Germline V gives CDR1 MNHEY, CDR2 SMNVEV (reference sequence). The DNA for the CDR3 is TGTGCCAGCAGTTTTGGAGGGCTAGACTATGGCTACACCTTC. This codes for CASSFGGLDYGYTF.

V usage is TRBV19 and J usage is TRBJ1-4, with D tentatively TRBD1 (5 bases). V was shortened by 7 bases and J by 6 bases, with 12 bases between the two germline ends. Germline V CDR1 and CDR2: LNHDA, SQIVND (reference sequence). CDR3 length equals 13 residues. The CDR3 sequence: CASTTVGYEKLFF. CDR3 nucleotide sequence: TGTGCCAGTACGACAGTGGGTTATGAAAAACTGTTTTTT.

The chain is built from TRBV25-1 and TRBJ2-7; 7 nucleotides match TRBD1. This CDR3 spans 14 amino acids. Germline-derived CDR1 and CDR2 are MGHDK and SYGVNS. The ends lost 4 bases at V and 2 bases at J; junction bases unmatched: 5. The CDR3 DNA reads TGTGCCAGCAGTGTGTCTACAGGGGCCTACGAGCAGTACTTC. Amino acids: CASSVSTGAYEQYF.

The chain couples TRBV15 to TRBJ2-7; D gene unclear. Germline loops: CDR1 LNHNV, CDR2 YYDKDF (reference sequence). V was cut by 1 base and J by 0 bases, with 7 bases left in between. This CDR3 spans 14 amino acids. DNA for the CDR3: TGTGCCACCAGCAGAGTGCGGAGCTCCTACGAGCAGTACTTC. It yields the protein CATSRVRSSYEQYF.

This clone was recorded once. As DNA, the CDR3 is TGTGCCAGCAGCGTAGATCATAGTCGCACAGATACGCAGTATTTT. Residues: CASSVDHSRTDTQYF. V usage is TRBV9 and J usage is TRBJ2-3, with D hard to call. The V gene lost 0 bases and the J gene lost 1 base, with 9 bases spanning the gap. CDR1 is SGDLS, CDR2 YYNGEE, per germline. The CDR3 consists of 15 residues.

Here the CDR3 DNA reads TGTGCCAGCAAACTCCGGGAGGGCCTTTTCACAGATACGCAGTATTTT. Translated, it gives CASKLREGLFTDTQYF. J is TRBJ2-3 and V is TRBV11-3, with 8 bases that match TRBD2. Trimming at V came to 7 bases and at J to 2 bases, leaving 11 bases not matched to a gene. Germline V gene data show CDR1 as SGHNT and CDR2 as YENEEA. This CDR3 comprises 16 residues.

The rearrangement links TRBV30 to TRBJ2-7; TRBD1 is a possible D gene (6 bases). Germline V gives CDR1 GTSNPN, CDR2 SVGIG (reference sequence). The CDR3 contains 16 residues. V gave up 0 bases and J gave up 7 bases, with 22 bases separating them. The DNA for the CDR3 is TGTGCCTGGAGTGTACTGTCGGCGTTATTGGGGGCTGAGCAGTACTTC. This encodes CAWSVLSALLGAEQYF.

The rearrangement uses TRBV30 and TRBJ2-7; the match to TRBD2 covers 11 bases. The V and J ends lost 0 bases and 3 bases, in that order; junction bases with no gene match: 4. Germline CDR1 GTSNPN, CDR2 SVGIG (reference sequence). This CDR3 is 15 amino acids long. In DNA, the CDR3 is TGTGCCTGGAGTGTAACTAGCGGGAGATACTACGAGCAGTACTTC. Translating it yields CAWSVTSGRYYEQYF.

The genes are TRBV5-6 and TRBJ2-1, with a possible D match to TRBD2 (6 bases). V lost 3 bases, J lost 5 bases, and 15 bases lay in between. In germline, CDR1 is SGHDT, CDR2 YYEEEE. The CDR3 consists of 15 residues. The CDR3: CASSWGPGVDNEQFF. The CDR3 nucleotides read TGTGCCAGCAGCTGGGGCCCGGGGGTGGACAATGAGCAGTTCTTC.

The CDR3 spells CASSYSVGSVIHGYTF. DNA for the CDR3: TGTGCCAGCAGTTACTCGGTCGGCAGCGTAATACATGGCTACACCTTC. The rearrangement joins TRBV6-5 to TRBJ1-2; no firm D call. The CDR3 contains 16 residues. Per germline, CDR1 MNHEY and CDR2 SVGAGI. Trimming stripped 0 bases from V and 6 bases from J, with 17 bases between.

This chain joins TRBV27 and TRBJ1-2; D is unresolved. CDR1 is MNHEY and CDR2 is SMNVEV in the germline V gene (reference sequence). The V and J ends lost 4 bases and 4 bases respectively, with 19 bases between them. The CDR3 has 16 residues. CDR3 coding DNA: TGTGCCAGCAGTTCCTCCCTACTTCGGGAAATCTATGGCTACACCTTC. Protein product: CASSSSLLREIYGYTF.

The J gene is TRBJ2-7, the V gene TRBV5-5, with D possibly being TRBD1 (8 bases). CDR3 length: 15 amino acids. V was clipped by 1 base and J by 2 bases, with 13 bases between them. Per germline, CDR1 SGHKS and CDR2 YYEKEE (reference sequence). The CDR3 is CASSLYRGGTYEQYF. The CDR3 DNA is TGTGCCAGCAGCTTGTACAGGGGGGGGACCTACGAGCAGTACTTC. The full variable domain, completed using reference TRBV5-5 and TRBJ2-7, is DAGVTQSPTHLIKTRGQQVTLRCSPISGHKSVSWYQQVLGQGPQFIFQYYEKEERGRGNFPDRFSARQFPNYSSELNVNALLLGDSALYLCASSLYRGGTYEQYFGPGTRLTVT.

The rearrangement uses TRBV2 and TRBJ1-1, with 9 bases identical to TRBD1. CDR1 SNHLY and CDR2 FYNNEI come from the germline V gene. V lost 6 bases and J lost 5; bases outside the gene matches: 10. There are 15 residues in the CDR3. CDR3 sequence (DNA): TGTGCCAGCAGGGGAACAGGGGGCTTTTTGACTGAAGCTTTCTTT. This gives the protein CASRGTGGFLTEAFF.

This clone was detected once. This chain joins TRBV11-3 and TRBJ2-7; D is uncertain. With 8 bases removed from V and 2 bases from J, the gap between germline ends came to 10 bases. This CDR3 comprises 12 residues. Germline lookup yields CDR1 SGHNT and CDR2 YENEEA. CDR3 nucleotide sequence: TGTGCCAGCGGCAGAATAACCTACGAGCAGTACTTC. Amino acids: CASGRITYEQYF.

J is TRBJ2-1 and V is TRBV10-2; D possibly corresponds to TRBD2 (5 bases). The CDR3 extends over 14 amino acids. The germline V and J ends were trimmed by 7 bases and 10 bases, with 20 bases remaining between them. Germline CDR1 and CDR2: WSHSY and SAAADI. Here the CDR3 DNA reads TGCGCCAGCATGTATCGGGAAGACCCTCGAGAGCAGTTCTTC. Encoded protein: CASMYREDPREQFF.